The rows below give T cell receptor beta chains drawn from one sample of a study of blood T cell repertoires in COVID-19. Sequencing used immunoSEQ multiplex PCR; TCRdb keeps in-frame clones, though not all of them. The sample contains 200,000 to 250,000 clones, over 75% of which appear only once. Sequencing was done on a sample of PBMCs or T cells enriched from blood (not recorded which). These receptors came from a woman between 40 and 55 years old with acute COVID-19. Both conserved end residues are part of each CDR3. Fields, in order: clone size, CDR3 length, J gene, D gene, V gene, CDR3 protein, CDR3 DNA. D genes are given only for firm matches. Only part of the rows carry a size: once, few, many, or a class if the clone is expanded.

abundance: NA
len: 13
j_gene: TRBJ1-2
d_gene: NA
v_gene: TRBV10-3
CDR3aa: CAISEDRRYGYTF
CDR3nt: TGTGCCATCAGTGAGGACAGGAGATATGGCTACACCTTC

abundance: NA
len: 14
j_gene: TRBJ1-3
d_gene: NA
v_gene: TRBV10-2
CDR3aa: CASRNREIGNTIYF
CDR3nt: TGCGCCAGCAGGAATCGGGAAATCGGAAACACCATATATTTT

abundance: once
len: 13
j_gene: TRBJ2-5
d_gene: TRBD1
v_gene: TRBV5-4
CDR3aa: CASGDRRQETQYF
CDR3nt: TGTGCCAGTGGGGACAGAAGGCAAGAGACCCAGTACTTC

abundance: NA
len: 15
j_gene: TRBJ2-7
d_gene: NA
v_gene: TRBV28
CDR3aa: CASSLLGDLSYEQYF
CDR3nt: TGTGCCAGCAGTTTATTAGGGGATCTCAGTTACGAGCAGTACTTC

abundance: NA
len: 15
j_gene: TRBJ2-2
d_gene: TRBD2
v_gene: TRBV30
CDR3aa: CAWSVAGAATGELFF
CDR3nt: TGTGCCTGGAGTGTAGCGGGAGCGGCCACCGGGGAGCTGTTTTTT

abundance: NA
len: 15
j_gene: TRBJ1-3
d_gene: NA
v_gene: TRBV18
CDR3aa: CASSPPGGRKNTIYF
CDR3nt: TGTGCCAGCTCACCACCGGGGGGGCGGAAAAACACCATATATTTT

abundance: NA
len: 14
j_gene: TRBJ1-2
d_gene: NA
v_gene: TRBV20-1
CDR3aa: CSASLRGVNYGYTF
CDR3nt: TGCAGTGCTAGTCTCAGGGGCGTTAACTATGGCTACACCTTC

abundance: NA
len: 16
j_gene: TRBJ2-1
d_gene: TRBD2
v_gene: TRBV4-1
CDR3aa: CASSQGGLAGTNEQFF
CDR3nt: TGCGCCAGCAGCCAGGGGGGGCTAGCGGGGACCAATGAGCAGTTCTTC

abundance: NA
len: 16
j_gene: TRBJ2-5
d_gene: TRBD1
v_gene: TRBV9
CDR3aa: CASSVDPTGGIETQYF
CDR3nt: TGTGCCAGCAGCGTAGACCCGACAGGGGGGATAGAGACCCAGTACTTC

abundance: few
len: 13
j_gene: TRBJ1-5
d_gene: NA
v_gene: TRBV10-2
CDR3aa: CASSDDSNQPQHF
CDR3nt: TGCGCCAGCAGTGATGACAGTAATCAGCCCCAGCATTTT

abundance: NA
len: 14
j_gene: TRBJ1-5
d_gene: NA
v_gene: TRBV2
CDR3aa: CASRVTVSNQPQHF
CDR3nt: TGTGCCAGCAGGGTAACAGTGAGCAATCAGCCCCAGCATTTT

abundance: NA
len: 14
j_gene: TRBJ1-1
d_gene: NA
v_gene: TRBV5-4
CDR3aa: CASSFGRQLSEAFF
CDR3nt: TGTGCCAGCAGCTTTGGGCGACAGTTGTCTGAAGCTTTCTTT

abundance: NA
len: 14
j_gene: TRBJ1-1
d_gene: TRBD1
v_gene: TRBV27
CDR3aa: CASSFDRGITEAFF
CDR3nt: TGTGCCAGCAGTTTTGACAGGGGTATCACTGAAGCTTTCTTT